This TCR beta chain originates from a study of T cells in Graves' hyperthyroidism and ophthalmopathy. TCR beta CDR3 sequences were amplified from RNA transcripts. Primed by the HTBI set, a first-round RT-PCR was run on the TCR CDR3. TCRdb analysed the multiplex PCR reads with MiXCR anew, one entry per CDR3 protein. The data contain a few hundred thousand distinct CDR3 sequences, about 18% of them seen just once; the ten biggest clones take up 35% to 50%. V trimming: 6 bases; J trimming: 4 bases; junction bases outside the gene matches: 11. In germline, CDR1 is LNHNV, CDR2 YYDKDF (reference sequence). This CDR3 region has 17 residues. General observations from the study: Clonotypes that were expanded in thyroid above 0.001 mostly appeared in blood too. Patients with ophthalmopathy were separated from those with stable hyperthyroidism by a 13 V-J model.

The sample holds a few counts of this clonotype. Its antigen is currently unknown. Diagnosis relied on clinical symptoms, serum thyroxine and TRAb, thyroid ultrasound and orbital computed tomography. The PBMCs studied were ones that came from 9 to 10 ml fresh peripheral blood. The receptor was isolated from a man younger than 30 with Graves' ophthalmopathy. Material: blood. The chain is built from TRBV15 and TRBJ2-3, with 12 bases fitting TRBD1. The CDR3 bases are TGTGCCACCAGTAGAAACTCGGGACAGGGGGCGTCAGATACGCAGTATTTT. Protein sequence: CATSRNSGQGASDTQYF.